Listed below are T cell receptor beta chains from one sample, sequenced in a study of beta chain features in type 1 diabetes. Produced via immunoSEQ multiplex PCR; TCRdb's table is partial and in-frame only. Here the sample spans roughly 240,000 clones, 12% to 15% being singletons. Sequencing was done on a sample of naive CD4+ T cells from blood. The receptor set was obtained from a woman in her thirties or forties in good health. Both conserved end residues are part of each CDR3. A D gene is named only where the DNA matches it firmly. Size is omitted from some rows. Given values are once, few, many or a class for expanded clones.

J: TRBJ2-3
V: TRBV5-1
D: TRBD2
size: NA
DNA: TGCGCCAGCAGCCGGTTCGGGGGGGCCCGATTGGATACGCAGTATTTT
CDR3: CASSRFGGARLDTQYF

J: TRBJ2-1
V: TRBV4-2
D: TRBD2
size: NA
DNA: TGTGCCAGCAGCCCCCTAGCGGGGGCCGCCAATGAGCAGTTCTTC
CDR3: CASSPLAGAANEQFF

J: TRBJ2-5
V: TRBV2
D: NA
size: few
DNA: TGTGCCAGCAGTAAGGGGGTCCAAGAGACCCAGTACTTC
CDR3: CASSKGVQETQYF

J: TRBJ1-4
V: TRBV5-1
D: TRBD1
size: few
DNA: TGCGCCAGCAGCTCGCAGGGGGCGGCTAATGAAAAACTGTTTTTT
CDR3: CASSSQGAANEKLFF

J: TRBJ1-6
V: TRBV4-3
D: TRBD1
size: few
DNA: TGCGCCAGCAGCCAAGATCCGAGACAGGGACAACCCCTCCACTTT
CDR3: CASSQDPRQGQPLHF

J: TRBJ1-6
V: TRBV5-4
D: TRBD1
size: few
DNA: TGTGCCAGCAGTTCTCCGGGACAGGATCTTTCACCCCTCCACTTT
CDR3: CASSSPGQDLSPLHF

J: TRBJ2-1
V: TRBV19
D: NA
size: few
DNA: TGTGCCAGTAGTCCCCAGTACAATGAGCAGTTCTTC
CDR3: CASSPQYNEQFF

J: TRBJ2-2
V: TRBV25-1
D: TRBD2
size: NA
DNA: TGTGCCAGCAGGAACTCTCGACTAGCGGGAAACACCGGGGAGCTGTTTTTT
CDR3: CASRNSRLAGNTGELFF

J: TRBJ1-1
V: TRBV5-1
D: NA
size: few
DNA: TGCGCCAGCACCCGGAGTCAGGGGAACACTGAAGCTTTCTTT
CDR3: CASTRSQGNTEAFF

J: TRBJ1-2
V: TRBV4-3
D: NA
size: NA
DNA: TGCGCCAGCAGCCAACCCCGCCAGGGGTATGGCTACACCTTC
CDR3: CASSQPRQGYGYTF

J: TRBJ2-1
V: TRBV13
D: TRBD2
size: few
DNA: TGTGCCAGCAGCGGCTCTCGAATTGGACTAGGCCCCTTTGATGAGCAGTTCTTC
CDR3: CASSGSRIGLGPFDEQFF

J: TRBJ2-1
V: TRBV9
D: NA
size: few
DNA: TGTGCCAGCAGCGTACAAGAGAGCTCCTACAATGAGCAGTTCTTC
CDR3: CASSVQESSYNEQFF

J: TRBJ2-7
V: TRBV10-3
D: NA
size: NA
DNA: TGTGCCATCAGTCGACAACTCAACAGGGAGCAGTACTTC
CDR3: CAISRQLNREQYF

J: TRBJ1-1
V: TRBV25-1
D: NA
size: NA
DNA: TGTGCCAGCACTCAAGGGGGCACTGAAGCTTTCTTT
CDR3: CASTQGGTEAFF

J: TRBJ1-1
V: TRBV11-2
D: NA
size: NA
DNA: TGTGCCAGCAGCTTAGTTGGTCCCCTCGCGACTGAAGCTTTCTTT
CDR3: CASSLVGPLATEAFF

J: TRBJ2-1
V: TRBV6-5
D: NA
size: NA
DNA: TGTGCCAGCAGCATCTACAATGAGCAGTTCTTC
CDR3: CASSIYNEQFF

J: TRBJ2-7
V: TRBV19
D: NA
size: NA
DNA: TGTGCCAGTAGTATAGACTGGAGGAGCTCCTACGAGCAGTACTTC
CDR3: CASSIDWRSSYEQYF

J: TRBJ2-3
V: TRBV28
D: TRBD2
size: NA
DNA: TGTGCCAGCACGGGCGGGGGGGCTTTAGATACGCAGTATTTT
CDR3: CASTGGGALDTQYF

J: TRBJ2-7
V: TRBV2
D: TRBD2
size: NA
DNA: TGTGCCAGCAGGTTAGCGGGGAACCACTACGAGCAGTACTTC
CDR3: CASRLAGNHYEQYF

J: TRBJ2-5
V: TRBV4-3
D: NA
size: NA
DNA: TGCGCCAGCAGCCAAGATCGCGGAGGGCCGGAGACCCAGTACTTC
CDR3: CASSQDRGGPETQYF

J: TRBJ1-2
V: TRBV5-8
D: TRBD1
size: few
DNA: TGTGCCAGCAGCAGGACAGGGAGTGGCTATGGCTACACCTTC
CDR3: CASSRTGSGYGYTF

J: TRBJ1-4
V: TRBV19
D: NA
size: NA
DNA: TGTGCCAGTACCACAGACCGGGGTCAAAGTGGGAAACTGTTTTTT
CDR3: CASTTDRGQSGKLFF

J: TRBJ2-5
V: TRBV6-1
D: NA
size: NA
DNA: TGTGCCAGCAGTGCTGATAGGCGGAGCCAAGAGACCCAGTACTTC
CDR3: CASSADRRSQETQYF

J: TRBJ1-2
V: TRBV25-1
D: TRBD1
size: NA
DNA: TGTGCCAGCAGTGATGGACAGGGGGCAGGCTACACCTTC
CDR3: CASSDGQGAGYTF

J: TRBJ1-2
V: TRBV5-1
D: NA
size: few
DNA: TGCGCCAGCAGCTTGGCAGGAAGGTATGGCTACACCTTC
CDR3: CASSLAGRYGYTF

J: TRBJ2-3
V: TRBV6-4
D: TRBD1
size: few
DNA: TGTGCCAGCAGTGACTCCTACAGGGGTGCAGATACGCAGTATTTT
CDR3: CASSDSYRGADTQYF

J: TRBJ2-3
V: TRBV5-1
D: NA
size: NA
DNA: TGCGCCAGCAGCACATCGAGCACAGATACGCAGTATTTT
CDR3: CASSTSSTDTQYF

J: TRBJ2-5
V: TRBV13
D: NA
size: few
DNA: TGTGCCAGCAGCTTAGGCGGGGGGCTCCAAGAGACCCAGTACTTC
CDR3: CASSLGGGLQETQYF

J: TRBJ2-5
V: TRBV5-1
D: TRBD2
size: few
DNA: TGCGCCAGCAGCAGGGGAGGGGTACAGCCAGAGACCCAGTACTTC
CDR3: CASSRGGVQPETQYF

J: TRBJ2-7
V: TRBV19
D: TRBD2
size: NA
DNA: TGTGCCAGTAGTACGGGGCGGGGGATCTACGAGCAGTACTTC
CDR3: CASSTGRGIYEQYF

J: TRBJ1-5
V: TRBV9
D: TRBD1
size: few
DNA: TGTGCCAGCAGCCCCGGACAGGTAAACAATCAGCCCCAGCATTTT
CDR3: CASSPGQVNNQPQHF

J: TRBJ2-4
V: TRBV7-9
D: NA
size: few
DNA: TGTGCCAGCAGCTTAGTCGTCGCAGGGGCTGCCAAAAACATTCAGTACTTC
CDR3: CASSLVVAGAAKNIQYF

J: TRBJ2-7
V: TRBV9
D: TRBD2
size: few
DNA: TGTGCCAGCAGCTCGTGGGGGGGTTCGGAGGAGCAGTACTTC
CDR3: CASSSWGGSEEQYF

J: TRBJ2-5
V: TRBV5-4
D: TRBD1
size: few
DNA: TGTGCCAGCAGCTCATACAGGGGAGTCTGGGAGACCCAGTACTTC
CDR3: CASSSYRGVWETQYF

J: TRBJ1-6
V: TRBV7-9
D: TRBD1
size: NA
DNA: TGTGCCAGCAGTCAAGGACAGGGTGATCCACCCCTCCACTTT
CDR3: CASSQGQGDPPLHF

J: TRBJ1-5
V: TRBV7-9
D: TRBD1
size: few
DNA: TGTGCCAGCAGCTTACGACAGGGACCTAGCAATCAGCCCCAGCATTTT
CDR3: CASSLRQGPSNQPQHF

J: TRBJ1-5
V: TRBV2
D: NA
size: few
DNA: TGTGCCAGCAGTGAGGGGGGACGGAGGTTCAATCAGCCCCAGCATTTT
CDR3: CASSEGGRRFNQPQHF

J: TRBJ1-1
V: TRBV10-3
D: NA
size: NA
DNA: TGTGCCATCAGTGTCAGGTTCGACACTGAAGCTTTCTTT
CDR3: CAISVRFDTEAFF

J: TRBJ2-3
V: TRBV4-3
D: TRBD1
size: few
DNA: TGCGCCAGCAGCCCCTGGGACAGGGGTAGCACAGATACGCAGTATTTT
CDR3: CASSPWDRGSTDTQYF

J: TRBJ2-7
V: TRBV7-2
D: NA
size: few
DNA: TGTGCCAGCAGCTTATTGAGGGGGCGGGGAAGCGAGCAGTACTTC
CDR3: CASSLLRGRGSEQYF

J: TRBJ2-5
V: TRBV5-1
D: TRBD2
size: few
DNA: TGCGCCAGCAACAGCGGGGGGGCCCAAGAGACCCAGTACTTC
CDR3: CASNSGGAQETQYF

J: TRBJ1-6
V: TRBV7-2
D: NA
size: few
DNA: TGTGCCAGCAGCTTAGCGACAGGCAGCTCATCTTCACCCCTCCACTTT
CDR3: CASSLATGSSSSPLHF

J: TRBJ2-7
V: TRBV15
D: TRBD1
size: NA
DNA: TGTGCCACCAGCAGACCACCTAGACAGGGGGCGGGCGAGCAGTACTTC
CDR3: CATSRPPRQGAGEQYF

J: TRBJ2-7
V: TRBV5-1
D: TRBD2
size: NA
DNA: TGCGCCAGCAGCGCTCTAGCGGGGGACACCTACGAGCAGTACTTC
CDR3: CASSALAGDTYEQYF

J: TRBJ1-1
V: TRBV7-9
D: TRBD1
size: few
DNA: TGTGCCAGCAGCGGACAAGGACAGGGGAACACTGAAGCTTTCTTT
CDR3: CASSGQGQGNTEAFF

J: TRBJ2-5
V: TRBV5-1
D: NA
size: few
DNA: TGCGCCAGCAGCCCGCGAGGGGAGACCCAGTACTTC
CDR3: CASSPRGETQYF

J: TRBJ2-3
V: TRBV13
D: TRBD1
size: few
DNA: TGTGCCAGCAGCTTTGGGACAGGCGCCACCAGGGATACGCAGTATTTT
CDR3: CASSFGTGATRDTQYF

J: TRBJ2-3
V: TRBV10-3
D: TRBD1
size: few
DNA: TGTGCCATCAGGGGTGGGAACAGGGGAGATACGCAGTATTTT
CDR3: CAIRGGNRGDTQYF

J: TRBJ2-3
V: TRBV5-4
D: TRBD1
size: NA
DNA: TGTGCCAGCAGTAGACAGGGCATACCTAGCACAGATACGCAGTATTTT
CDR3: CASSRQGIPSTDTQYF

J: TRBJ1-3
V: TRBV2
D: NA
size: NA
DNA: TGTGCCAGCCAATCTGGGACTTCCTCTGGAAACACCATATATTTT
CDR3: CASQSGTSSGNTIYF

J: TRBJ1-2
V: TRBV11-2
D: NA
size: NA
DNA: TGTGCCAGCAGCACAAGGGGGACCTGGAATTATGGCTACACCTTC
CDR3: CASSTRGTWNYGYTF

J: TRBJ2-3
V: TRBV7-6
D: TRBD2
size: few
DNA: TGTGCCAGCAGCCGCGGACTAGCAACAGATACGCAGTATTTT
CDR3: CASSRGLATDTQYF

J: TRBJ1-2
V: TRBV4-3
D: NA
size: NA
DNA: TGCGCCAGCAGCCTAGATCTGGGGGGTGGCGGCTACACCTTC
CDR3: CASSLDLGGGGYTF